The 15 T cell receptor beta chains below come from one sample, sequenced in a study of cytomegalovirus exposure and HLA in healthy donors. Measured with immunoSEQ multiplex PCR; TCRdb has only the in-frame clones, and not every one. The profile covers 100,000 to 150,000 clones, with approximately 91% appearing a single time and 1.2% to 1.5% taken by the ten largest. Material for sequencing was PBMCs. The receptors come from a man in his thirties or forties in good health and CMV-seronegative.

Comments on this clone: Other DNA sequences in the sample encode the same CDR3. The gene calls are TRBV18 and TRBJ2-7; TRBD1 agrees at 11 bases. The CDR3 totals 14 residues. Trimming at V came to 4 bases and at J to 2 bases, leaving 1 base not matched to a gene. Germline V gene sequence: CDR1 KGHSH, CDR2 LQKENI. CDR3 protein: CASSLGQGAYEQYF. CDR3 coding DNA: TGTGCCAGCTCACTGGGACAGGGGGCCTACGAGCAGTACTTC.

The J gene is TRBJ2-1, the V gene TRBV5-1; TRBD2 aligns across 10 bases. This CDR3 has 15 amino acids. Losses at the gene ends were 5 bases for V and 4 bases for J; bases not matched to a gene: 6. Germline V gene lookup returns CDR1 SGHRS and CDR2 YFSETQ. This chain's CDR3 is CASRPELAGYNEQFF. The CDR3 DNA is TGCGCCAGCAGGCCGGAACTAGCGGGATACAATGAGCAGTTCTTC.

The chain uses TRBV27 and TRBJ1-1; the D gene is possibly TRBD1 (5 bases). Germline assignment: CDR1 MNHEY and CDR2 SMNVEV (reference sequence). V was clipped by 1 base and J by 2 bases, with 11 bases between them. The CDR3 extends over 15 amino acids. CDR3 sequence (DNA): TGTGCCAGCAGTTTATTAACGGACATAAACACTGAAGCTTTCTTT. Protein product: CASSLLTDINTEAFF.

The chain carries TRBV7-3 and TRBJ2-1; TRBD2 aligns across 8 bases. The germline gives CDR1 SGHTA, CDR2 FQGTGA. Trimming removed 5 bases from V and 6 bases from J; junction bases left unmatched: 3. The CDR3 contains 13 residues. DNA for the CDR3: TGTGCCAGCAGCCCCGGGAGGGTCAATGAGCAGTTCTTC. It translates to CASSPGRVNEQFF.

This clone was observed a handful of times. The rearrangement uses TRBV9 and TRBJ2-7; TRBD2 might be the D (5 bases). CDR1 SGDLS and CDR2 YYNGEE come from the germline V gene. The CDR3 runs 14 residues. Trimming cost V 2 bases and J 0 bases, with 9 bases left between them. CDR3 DNA sequence: TGTGCCAGCAGCGTGGGTAGCGCCTCCTACGAGCAGTACTTC. Its protein product is CASSVGSASYEQYF. The entire variable domain, with the rest obtained from reference TRBV9 and TRBJ2-7, is as follows: DSGVTQTPKHLITATGQRVTLRCSPRSGDLSVYWYQQSLDQGLQFLIQYYNGEERAKGNILERFSAQQFPDLHSELNLSSLELGDSALYFCASSVGSASYEQYFGPGTRLTVT.

The chain links TRBV19 to TRBJ2-1, with 9 bases lining up with TRBD2. Trimming took 6 bases from V and 8 from J; bases not matched to a gene: 8. The CDR3 has 14 residues. Per the germline V gene, CDR1 is LNHDA and CDR2 is SQIVND (reference sequence). CDR3 sequence (DNA): TGTGCCAGTAGAGGGGCGGGAGGGTACGATGAGCAGTTCTTC. Translating it yields CASRGAGGYDEQFF.

This clone was seen once. The chain has TRBV6-5 and TRBJ2-1, with 7 bases that match TRBD2. V was clipped by 2 bases and J by 8 bases; unmatched bases: 9. CDR3 length: 15 amino acids. Germline V gives CDR1 MNHEY, CDR2 SVGAGI. The CDR3 coding sequence is TGTGCCAGCAGTTACAGCGGGGTGGGGTTCCATGAGCAGTTCTTC. This sequence encodes CASSYSGVGFHEQFF.

J is TRBJ2-2 and V is TRBV6-4; 8 nucleotides agree with TRBD2. Germline V CDR1 and CDR2: MRHNA, SNTAGT. Trimming removed 10 bases from V and 3 bases from J; junction bases left unmatched: 10. This CDR3 is built from 15 residues. The CDR3 DNA is TGTGCCACATCAGAAGGGGGACTAGACACCGGGGAGCTGTTTTTT. As protein: CATSEGGLDTGELFF.

The V and J genes are TRBV6-5 and TRBJ2-5; D might be TRBD1 (5 bases). Trimming removed 2 bases from V and 2 bases from J, with 12 bases in between. The germline CDR1 and CDR2 sequences are MNHEY and SVGAGI. The CDR3 has 15 residues. The CDR3 region has the DNA TGTGCCAGCAGTTACGGGCAAGGGGTGCAAGAGACCCAGTACTTC. Translating gives CASSYGQGVQETQYF.

In this sample, this clone turned up once. V is TRBV25-1 and J is TRBJ2-1; D possibly corresponds to TRBD1 (5 bases). Germline V lookup: CDR1 MGHDK, CDR2 SYGVNS. V was shortened by 4 bases and J by 8 bases, with 12 bases between the two germline ends. The CDR3 has 13 residues. CDR3 residues: CASSGAGLHEQFF. The CDR3 nucleotides are TGTGCCAGCAGTGGGGCAGGGCTCCATGAGCAGTTCTTC.

The gene calls are TRBV18 and TRBJ2-1, with 9 bases lining up with TRBD2. There are 14 residues in the CDR3. V shed 4 bases and J 5 bases; nucleotides not matched to a gene: 3. The germline gives CDR1 KGHSH, CDR2 LQKENI. The chain's CDR3 is CASSRASGDNEQFF. CDR3 nucleotides: TGTGCCAGCTCACGTGCTAGCGGGGACAATGAGCAGTTCTTC. Using reference TRBV18 and TRBJ2-1 for the parts outside the CDR3, the full variable domain is NAGVMQNPRHLVRRRGQEARLRCSPMKGHSHVYWYRQLPEEGLKFMVYLQKENIIDESGMPKERFSAEFPKEGPSILRIQQVVRGDSAAYFCASSRASGDNEQFFGPGTRLTVL.

The chain links TRBV4-3 to TRBJ2-1; D gene uncertain. The germline V and J ends were trimmed by 0 bases and 0 bases, with 6 bases remaining between them. The germline CDR1 and CDR2 sequences are LGHNA and YSLEER. The CDR3 length is 15 residues. The CDR3 sequence is CASSQDFGSYNEQFF. DNA of the CDR3: TGCGCCAGCAGCCAAGATTTCGGCTCCTACAATGAGCAGTTCTTC.

The chain couples TRBV2 to TRBJ2-1, with 12 bases identical to TRBD2. Germline CDR1 reads SNHLY; CDR2 reads FYNNEI. This CDR3 has 17 residues. The J segment lost 8 bases and the V segment lost 4 bases, leaving 12 bases of the junction unmatched. The CDR3 sequence is CASSATPVLAGGDEQFF. In DNA form, the CDR3 reads TGTGCCAGCAGTGCCACCCCCGTGCTAGCGGGAGGGGATGAGCAGTTCTTC. The full variable domain, rest sourced from reference TRBV2 and TRBJ2-1, is EPEVTQTPSHQVTQMGQEVILRCVPISNHLYFYWYRQILGQKVEFLVSFYNNEISEKSEIFDDQFSVERPDGSNFTLKIRSTKLEDSAMYFCASSATPVLAGGDEQFFGPGTRLTVL.

The chain uses TRBV19 and TRBJ1-5; TRBD1 matches 8 bases. The CDR3 contains 15 residues. CDR1 is LNHDA, CDR2 SQIVND, per germline (reference sequence). J gave up 1 base and V 10 bases, and 9 bases lay outside the gene matches. The CDR3 protein is CATTPGGVSNQPQHF. CDR3 nucleotides: TGTGCCACCACGCCAGGGGGCGTCAGCAATCAGCCCCAGCATTTT.

The chain carries TRBV30 and TRBJ1-1; D is undetermined. V was pared by 5 bases and J by 5 bases, with 15 bases between. This CDR3 spans 13 amino acids. Germline V gives CDR1 GTSNPN, CDR2 SVGIG (reference sequence). This CDR3 reads CAWDVSRKTEAFF. The CDR3 DNA reads TGTGCCTGGGATGTCTCCAGGAAAACTGAAGCTTTCTTT.